These 18 T cell receptor beta chains came from one sample sequenced in a study of T cell responses to AZD1222 COVID-19 vaccine. Sequencing used immunoSEQ multiplex PCR; TCRdb keeps in-frame clones, though not all of them. The table lists roughly 100,000 clones, about 90% of them singletons. The sample in question was peripheral blood, obtained 28 days after the second AZD1222 dose. These receptors were obtained from an adult who received the AZD1222 COVID-19 vaccine.

The chain carries TRBV4-3 and TRBJ1-6; 7 positions match TRBD1. J gave up 8 bases and V 4 bases, and 8 bases lay outside the gene matches. Germline V gene data show CDR1 as LGHNA and CDR2 as YSLEER. This CDR3 comprises 15 residues. In DNA, the CDR3 is TGCGCCAGCAGCCGTACAGGGGATCCTGATTCACCCCTCCACTTT. Translating gives CASSRTGDPDSPLHF.

CDR3 sequence reads: CASSPSGGTYNEQFF. The CDR3 bases are TGTGCCAGCAGCCCCAGTGGGGGGACCTACAATGAGCAGTTCTTC. The V gene is TRBV7-3, the J gene TRBJ2-1; perhaps TRBD2 as D (6 bases). The CDR3 has 15 amino acids. Germline CDR1 is SGHTA and CDR2 is FQGTGA. Between the trimmed V and J ends, which lost 5 bases and 2 bases, there was a span of 13 bases.

The chain has TRBV7-2 and TRBJ1-1, with a weak D call TRBD1 (5 bases). Trimming pared 2 bases from V and 5 bases from J, leaving 18 bases between. The CDR3 runs 16 residues. Germline assignment: CDR1 SGHTA and CDR2 FQGNSA. Here the CDR3 DNA reads TGTGCCAGCAGCTTATATTCGGGGGTAGGGGAGACTGAAGCTTTCTTT. Translating gives CASSLYSGVGETEAFF.

The chain recombines TRBV9 with TRBJ1-3, with D possibly being TRBD1 (5 bases). Trimming left V 4 bases short and J 2 bases short, with 19 bases between. CDR1 is SGDLS and CDR2 is YYNGEE in the germline V gene. The CDR3 consists of 17 residues. The CDR3, as DNA: TGTGCCAGCAGCCCCCCCAGGGTCTCCAGTCCTGGAAACACCATATATTTT. Translating it yields CASSPPRVSSPGNTIYF.

This clone has a handful of counts. The chain couples TRBV12-5 to TRBJ2-2; D gene ambiguous. Trimming removed 6 bases from V and 3 bases from J, with 14 bases in between. The CDR3 totals 15 residues. Germline V gene sequence: CDR1 LGHNT, CDR2 FRNRAP. DNA for the CDR3: TGTGCTAGTGGACGTTCGGGCGGAGACACCGGGGAGCTGTTTTTT. Protein sequence: CASGRSGGDTGELFF.

Regarding this clone: The germline gene is not matched at one end of the junction; a read error may be the cause. This rearrangement joins TRBV7-7 to TRBJ2-5; D remains unclear. CDR3 length equals 14 residues. Germline-derived CDR1 and CDR2 are SSHAT and FNYEAQ (reference sequence). The CDR3 region has the DNA TGTGCTAGCAGCTTAGGCCAGGACCAAGAGACCCAGTACTTC. Protein product: CASSLGQDQETQYF.

This clone has a single count. V is TRBV7-2 and J is TRBJ1-6; D is unclear. The CDR3 loop spans 15 amino acids. Germline CDR1 and CDR2: SGHTA and FQGNSA. Trimming stripped 1 base from V and 4 bases from J, with 8 bases between. The DNA for the CDR3 is TGTGCCAGCAGCTTAGTTACGGCTTATAATTCACCCCTCCACTTT. Translation: CASSLVTAYNSPLHF.

CDR3 region: CSAGSNYGYTF. CDR3 in DNA: TGCAGCGCCGGGAGCAACTATGGCTACACCTTC. The chain carries TRBV20-1 and TRBJ1-2; D is unresolved. The CDR3 extends over 11 amino acids. Germline assignment: CDR1 DFQATT and CDR2 SNEGSKA (reference sequence).

This rearrangement joins TRBV3-1 (or the pseudogene TRBV3-2) to TRBJ2-3, with 7 bases aligning to TRBD2. CDR3 size: 18 residues. Germline V gene sequence: CDR1 LGHDT, CDR2 YNNKEL (reference sequence). V lost 4 bases to trimming and J lost 4 bases; unmatched junction nucleotides: 17. The CDR3 protein is CASSREPSLGGGADTQYF. CDR3 bases: TGTGCCAGCAGCCGAGAACCAAGCTTGGGGGGAGGGGCAGATACGCAGTATTTT.

The count of this clone is one. The rearrangement joins TRBV5-1 to TRBJ1-6; TRBD1 agrees at 9 bases. Germline values: CDR1 SGHRS, CDR2 YFSETQ. The CDR3 loop spans 17 amino acids. V trimming: 4 bases; J trimming: 5 bases; junction bases outside the gene matches: 10. CDR3 sequence: CASSPPSGTGNNSPLHF. CDR3 DNA: TGCGCCAGCAGCCCCCCTTCCGGGACAGGGAATAATTCACCCCTCCACTTT.

CDR3 sequence reads: CASRLDGRAAYEQYF. The DNA for the CDR3 is TGTGCCAGCAGACTCGACGGGCGGGCGGCCTACGAGCAGTACTTC. The chain links TRBV6-5 to TRBJ2-7, with D maybe TRBD2 (5 bases). CDR1 and CDR2 from the germline V gene are MNHEY and SVGAGI. The CDR3 is made up of 15 amino acids. Between the trimmed V and J ends, which lost 6 bases and 2 bases, there was a span of 17 bases.

The chain has TRBV29-1 and TRBJ2-1, with D perhaps being TRBD1 or TRBD2 (5 bases each). Trimming took off 6 bases at V and 8 bases at J, with 8 bases between the two ends. CDR3 length equals 10 residues. Germline loops: CDR1 SQVTM, CDR2 ANQGSEA. The CDR3 sequence: CSVVGDEQFF. CDR3 DNA sequence: TGCAGCGTGGTGGGGGATGAGCAGTTCTTC.

This rearrangement joins TRBV14 to TRBJ2-1; weak D call: TRBD1 (5 bases). This CDR3 is built from 11 residues. With 3 bases removed from V and 12 bases from J, the gap between germline ends came to 9 bases. Germline V CDR1 and CDR2: SGHDN, FVKESK. CDR3 in amino acids: CASSHSRGQFF. Here the CDR3 DNA reads TGTGCCAGCAGCCACAGTAGGGGGCAGTTCTTC.

The rearrangement links TRBV11-1 to TRBJ2-7, with D maybe TRBD2 (5 bases). Trimming shortened V by 0 bases and J by 3 bases, and 12 bases separated the two germline ends. Germline V gene data show CDR1 as SGHAT and CDR2 as FQDESV (reference sequence). The CDR3 totals 15 residues. As DNA, the CDR3 is TGTGCCAGCAGCTTAGCGGGTTCCAGCGGCTACGAGCAGTACTTC. Amino acid sequence: CASSLAGSSGYEQYF.

The chain is built from TRBV7-2 and TRBJ2-7; 7 bases fit TRBD2. Germline values: CDR1 SGHTA, CDR2 FQGNSA. This CDR3 region has 17 residues. V lost 2 bases to trimming and J lost 0 bases; unmatched junction nucleotides: 10. DNA for the CDR3: TGTGCCAGCAGCTTATGGGTTAGGAGCGGGGTCTCCTACGAGCAGTACTTC. Its translation: CASSLWVRSGVSYEQYF.

The chain recombines TRBV5-1 with TRBJ2-7; a possible D gene is TRBD1 (5 bases). The CDR3 spans 15 residues. Trimming removed 4 bases from V and 3 bases from J, with 17 bases in between. Germline V gene sequence: CDR1 SGHRS, CDR2 YFSETQ. The CDR3 protein is CASSQVRTTYYEQYF. DNA of the CDR3: TGCGCCAGCAGCCAGGTCAGGACAACCTACTACGAGCAGTACTTC.

The CDR3 coding sequence is TGCGCCAGCAGCCAAGAACAGCAGAGATACAATGAGCAGTTCTTC. Translation: CASSQEQQRYNEQFF. The J gene is TRBJ2-1, the V gene TRBV4-3; no firm D call. The CDR3 has 15 amino acids. Trimming removed 0 bases from V and 4 bases from J, with 10 bases in between. The germline V gene encodes CDR1 LGHNA and CDR2 YSLEER.

J is TRBJ1-6 and V is TRBV30, with a possible D match to TRBD1 (5 bases). Trimming left V 5 bases short and J 10 bases short, with 12 bases between. The CDR3 sequence is 12 residues long. Germline V gene sequence: CDR1 GTSNPN, CDR2 SVGIG (reference sequence). CDR3 in DNA: TGTGCCTGGGGGGGGTGGAGGTCACCCCTCCACTTT. Translation: CAWGGWRSPLHF.